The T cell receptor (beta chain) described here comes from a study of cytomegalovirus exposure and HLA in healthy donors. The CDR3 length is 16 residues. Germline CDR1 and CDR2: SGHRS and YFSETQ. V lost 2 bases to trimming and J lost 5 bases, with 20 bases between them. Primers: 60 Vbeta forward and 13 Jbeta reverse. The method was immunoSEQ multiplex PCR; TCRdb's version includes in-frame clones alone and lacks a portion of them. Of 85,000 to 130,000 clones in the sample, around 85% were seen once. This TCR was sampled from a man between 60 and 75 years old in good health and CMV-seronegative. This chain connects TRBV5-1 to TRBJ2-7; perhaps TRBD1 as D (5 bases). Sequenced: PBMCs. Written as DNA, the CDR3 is TGCGCCAGCAGCTTTAACGTCCAGGGATCAAGCAACGAGCAGTACTTC. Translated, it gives CASSFNVQGSSNEQYF.